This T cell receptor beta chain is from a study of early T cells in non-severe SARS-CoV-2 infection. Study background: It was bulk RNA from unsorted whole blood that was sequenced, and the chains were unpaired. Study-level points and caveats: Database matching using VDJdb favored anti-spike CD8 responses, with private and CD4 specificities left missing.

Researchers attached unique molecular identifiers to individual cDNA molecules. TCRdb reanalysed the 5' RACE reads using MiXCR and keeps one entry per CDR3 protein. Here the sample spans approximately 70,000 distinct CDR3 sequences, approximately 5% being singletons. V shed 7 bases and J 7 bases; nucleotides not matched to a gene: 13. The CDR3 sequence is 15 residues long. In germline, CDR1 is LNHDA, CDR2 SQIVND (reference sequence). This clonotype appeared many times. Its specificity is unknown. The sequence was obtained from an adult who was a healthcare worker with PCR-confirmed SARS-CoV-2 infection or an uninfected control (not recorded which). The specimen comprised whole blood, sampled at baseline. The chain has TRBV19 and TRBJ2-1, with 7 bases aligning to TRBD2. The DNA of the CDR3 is TGTGCCAGTACCACCCTGGGGGGGTTTGATAATGAGCAGTTCTTC. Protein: CASTTLGGFDNEQFF.